This passage covers 16 T cell receptor beta chains from one sample sequenced in a study of neurological immune-mediated disorders. TCRdb reanalysed the 5' RACE reads using MiXCR and keeps one entry per CDR3 protein. The table lists 60,000 to 90,000 distinct CDR3 sequences, 10% of them singletons. Regarding time point: longitudinal time-point 1 (baseline). Sequencing used PBMCs. Source of these receptors: a man under 40 in good health.

Ten or more counts support this clonotype. The J gene is TRBJ2-5, the V gene TRBV18, with D possibly TRBD2 on 5 matching bases. V gave up 2 bases and J gave up 5 bases, with 15 bases separating them. Germline V gene data show CDR1 as KGHSH and CDR2 as LQKENI. The CDR3 has 15 amino acids. Here the CDR3 DNA reads TGTGCCAGCTCACCAAGGCAAGGAGGTGGGGAGACCCAGTACTTC. Amino acids: CASSPRQGGGETQYF.

This clonotype was detected many times. The CDR3 DNA follows: TGCAGTGGGAGTAGCGGAACTAGCACAGATACGCAGTATTTT. This sequence encodes CSGSSGTSTDTQYF. The chain has TRBV20-1 and TRBJ2-3; D may be TRBD2 (6 bases). Deletions cut 7 bases from V and 0 bases from J, with 14 bases between. Germline lookup yields CDR1 DFQATT and CDR2 SNEGSKA (reference sequence). The CDR3 contains 14 residues.

This clonotype was picked up many times. The chain combines TRBV7-8 with TRBJ2-7; tentative D call: TRBD1 (6 bases). V shed 1 base and J shed 9 bases, with 13 bases lying between them. Looked up from germline, CDR1 is SGHVS and CDR2 is FQNEAQ. The CDR3 has 13 residues. CDR3 sequence reads: CASSLEGHFGQYF. CDR3 nucleotides: TGTGCCAGCAGCTTAGAGGGACACTTTGGGCAGTACTTC.

This clonotype was detected ten times or more. The rearrangement uses TRBV5-1 and TRBJ1-1, with D uncertain. Trimming removed 2 bases at V and 2 bases at J, with 10 bases between. This CDR3 spans 14 amino acids. The germline CDR1 and CDR2 sequences are SGHRS and YFSETQ. This CDR3 reads CASSFNPTNTEAFF. The CDR3 nucleotides read TGCGCCAGCAGCTTCAATCCGACTAACACTGAAGCTTTCTTT.

This clonotype qualifies as medium-sized. V is TRBV2 and J is TRBJ2-1; the D is unclear. This CDR3 has 13 amino acids. In germline, CDR1 is SNHLY, CDR2 FYNNEI. V lost 4 bases, J lost 4 bases, and 8 bases lay in between. The CDR3 spells CASSGIWYNEQFF. DNA for the CDR3: TGTGCCAGCAGTGGGATCTGGTACAATGAGCAGTTCTTC.

On this clonotype itself: A much larger clone lies one base from this, so it may be a read error. The chain is built from TRBV28 and TRBJ2-7; D possibly uses TRBD1 or TRBD2 (7 bases each). Between the trimmed V and J ends, which lost 4 bases and 4 bases, there was a span of 11 bases. Germline CDR1 reads MDHEN; CDR2 reads SYDVKM. The CDR3 length is 13 residues. CDR3 region: CASSSRGGYEQYF. CDR3 DNA sequence: TGTGCCAGCAGTTCCAGGGGGGGGTACGAGCAGTACTTC.

The sample holds many counts of this clonotype. This rearrangement joins TRBV5-1 to TRBJ1-6, with 8 bases that match TRBD1. The CDR3 consists of 15 residues. The germline V gene encodes CDR1 SGHRS and CDR2 YFSETQ. The J segment lost 6 bases and the V segment lost 1 base, leaving 3 bases of the junction unmatched. The CDR3: CASSLSTGGNSPLHF. DNA for the CDR3: TGCGCCAGCAGCTTGTCCACAGGGGGTAATTCACCCCTCCACTTT. Full variable domain (missing parts from reference TRBV5-1 and TRBJ1-6): KAGVTQTPRYLIKTRGQQVTLSCSPISGHRSVSWYQQTPGQGLQFLFEYFSETQRNKGNFPGRFSGRQFSNSRSEMNVSTLELGDSALYLCASSLSTGGNSPLHFGNGTRLTVT.

Ten or more counts support this clonotype. The rearrangement links TRBV6-2 or TRBV6-3 to TRBJ2-7; 7 positions match TRBD2. CDR1 MNHEY and CDR2 SVGEGT come from the germline V gene. V shed 2 bases and J 0 bases; nucleotides not matched to a gene: 7. The CDR3 has 16 amino acids. The CDR3 nucleotides read TGTGCCAGCAGTTACCTTTCAGCGGGAACCTCCTACGAGCAGTACTTC. It encodes CASSYLSAGTSYEQYF.

This clonotype appeared many times. This chain connects TRBV20-1 to TRBJ2-1, with 8 bases that match TRBD1. The CDR3 is made up of 18 amino acids. Germline CDR1 and CDR2: DFQATT and SNEGSKA (reference sequence). The ends lost 2 bases at V and 6 bases at J; junction bases unmatched: 18. Written as DNA, the CDR3 is TGCAGTGCTAGATTCACCTCCGGGACAGGTGGTCTGTTCAATGAGCAGTTCTTC. Amino acid sequence: CSARFTSGTGGLFNEQFF.

In its sample, this clonotype was seen many times. V is TRBV18 and J is TRBJ1-1, with D uncertain. Deletions cut 0 bases from V and 0 bases from J, with 11 bases between. Germline CDR1 and CDR2: KGHSH and LQKENI. CDR3 length equals 16 residues. The DNA of the CDR3 is TGTGCCAGCTCACCACCGGGGTCGCGGATGAACACTGAAGCTTTCTTT. Its translation: CASSPPGSRMNTEAFF.

This clonotype was seen ten or more times. The V and J genes are TRBV28 and TRBJ2-3, with 7 nucleotides matching TRBD2. Germline assignment: CDR1 MDHEN and CDR2 SYDVKM. J gave up 0 bases and V 7 bases, and 4 bases lay outside the gene matches. The CDR3 runs to 14 residues. In nucleotides, the CDR3 is TGTGCCAGCACCCGGGGGGTTAGCACAGATACGCAGTATTTT. The encoded protein is CASTRGVSTDTQYF.

By sample share, this clonotype is medium-sized (0.01 to 0.1%). The J gene is TRBJ2-5, the V gene TRBV5-1, with TRBD2 identical over 13 bases. The germline gives CDR1 SGHRS, CDR2 YFSETQ. V was clipped by 4 bases and J by 2 bases; unmatched bases: 2. The CDR3 spans 15 residues. CDR3 sequence: CASSPGLAGQETQYF. Written as DNA, the CDR3 is TGCGCCAGCAGCCCGGGACTAGCGGGACAAGAGACCCAGTACTTC.

Concerning this clonotype itself: A much larger clone sits a single nucleotide away, making a read error possible. The chain couples TRBV5-1 to TRBJ2-3, with D perhaps TRBD2 (5 bases). CDR3 length: 16 amino acids. Germline V gene lookup returns CDR1 SGHRS and CDR2 YFSETQ. The V and J ends lost 6 bases and 0 bases respectively, with 17 bases between them. The CDR3 nucleotides are TGCGCCAGCATATATCGGATTACTAGTAGCACAGATACGCAGTATTTT. Translated, it gives CASIYRITSSTDTQYF.

This clonotype was recorded many times. The rearrangement links TRBV12-3 or TRBV12-4 to TRBJ2-1; D possibly matches TRBD1 or TRBD2 (5 bases each). CDR3 size: 11 residues. Trimming took 6 bases from V and 12 from J, leaving 12 bases between them. The CDR3 reads CASRRDGGQFF. CDR3 DNA: TGTGCCAGCAGGAGGGACGGTGGGCAGTTCTTC.

There are many counts of this clonotype. The rearrangement links TRBV4-2 to TRBJ2-7; TRBD2 matches at 10 bases. Germline V lookup: CDR1 LGHNA, CDR2 YNFKEQ. This CDR3 is 15 amino acids long. The V segment lost 6 bases and the J segment 3 bases; nucleotides outside the gene matches: 8. The chain's CDR3 is CASSLRLAGGYEQYF. DNA for the CDR3: TGTGCCAGCAGTCTTAGACTAGCGGGCGGCTACGAGCAGTACTTC.

In this sample, this clonotype turned up many times. The chain recombines TRBV5-6 with TRBJ2-5, with TRBD1 matching 7 bases. Germline V gene sequence: CDR1 SGHDT, CDR2 YYEEEE. V shed 4 bases, J shed 1 base, and the junction held 1 base outside the gene matches. This CDR3 spans 13 amino acids. The CDR3 nucleotides are TGTGCCAGCAGCGACAGGGTCCAAGAGACCCAGTACTTC. It translates to CASSDRVQETQYF.